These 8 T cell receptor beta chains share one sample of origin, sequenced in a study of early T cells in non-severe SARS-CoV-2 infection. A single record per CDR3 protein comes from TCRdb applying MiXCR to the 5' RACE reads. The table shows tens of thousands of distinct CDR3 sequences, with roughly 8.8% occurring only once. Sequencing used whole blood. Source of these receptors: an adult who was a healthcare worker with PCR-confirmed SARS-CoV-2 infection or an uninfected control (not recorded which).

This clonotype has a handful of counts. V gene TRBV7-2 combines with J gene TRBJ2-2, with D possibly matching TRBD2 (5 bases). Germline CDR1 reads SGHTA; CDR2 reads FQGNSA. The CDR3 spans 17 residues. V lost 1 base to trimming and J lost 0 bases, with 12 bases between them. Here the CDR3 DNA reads TGTGCCAGCAGCTTAGTTGCGGGTGCCTCGAACACCGGGGAGCTGTTTTTT. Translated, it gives CASSLVAGASNTGELFF. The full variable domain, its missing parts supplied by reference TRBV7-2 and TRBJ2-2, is GAGVSQSPSNKVTEKGKDVELRCDPISGHTALYWYRQSLGQGLEFLIYFQGNSAPDKSGLPSDRFSAERTGGSVSTLTIQRTQQEDSAVYLCASSLVAGASNTGELFFGEGSRLTVL.

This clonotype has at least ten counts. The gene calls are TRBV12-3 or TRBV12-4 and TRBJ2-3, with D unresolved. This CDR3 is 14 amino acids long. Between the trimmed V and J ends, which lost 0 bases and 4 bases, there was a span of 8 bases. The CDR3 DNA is TGTGCCAGCAGTTTAGCCCCCGGCCCAGATACGCAGTATTTT. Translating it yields CASSLAPGPDTQYF.

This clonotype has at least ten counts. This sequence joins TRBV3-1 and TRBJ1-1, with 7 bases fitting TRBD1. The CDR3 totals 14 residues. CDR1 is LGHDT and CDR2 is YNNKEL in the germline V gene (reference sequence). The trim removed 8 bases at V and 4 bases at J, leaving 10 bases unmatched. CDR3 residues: CASSWAGGGTEAFF. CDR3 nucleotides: TGTGCCAGCTCTTGGGCAGGGGGGGGCACTGAAGCTTTCTTT.

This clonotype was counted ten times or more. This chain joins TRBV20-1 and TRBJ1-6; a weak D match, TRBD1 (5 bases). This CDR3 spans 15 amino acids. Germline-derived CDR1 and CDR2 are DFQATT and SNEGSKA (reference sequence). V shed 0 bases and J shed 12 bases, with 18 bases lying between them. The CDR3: CSAREGTELGEPLHF. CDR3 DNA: TGCAGTGCTAGAGAGGGGACTGAACTAGGGGAACCCCTCCACTTT.

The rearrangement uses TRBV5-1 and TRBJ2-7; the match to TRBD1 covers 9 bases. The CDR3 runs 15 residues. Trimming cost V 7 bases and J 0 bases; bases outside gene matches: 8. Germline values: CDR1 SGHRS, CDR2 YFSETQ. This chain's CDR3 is CASGPGQGFSYEQYF. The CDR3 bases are TGCGCCAGCGGACCGGGACAGGGCTTCTCCTACGAGCAGTACTTC.

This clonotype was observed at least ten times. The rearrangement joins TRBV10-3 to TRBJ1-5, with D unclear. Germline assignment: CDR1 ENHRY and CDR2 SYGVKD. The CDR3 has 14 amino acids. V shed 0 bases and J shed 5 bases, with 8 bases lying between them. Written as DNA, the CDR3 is TGTGCCATCAGTGAGTCTCGGAATGATCAGCCCCAGCATTTT. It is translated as CAISESRNDQPQHF.

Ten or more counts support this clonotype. The CDR3 here is CASSLSRQLQETQYF. CDR3 DNA: TGTGCCAGCAGTTTATCGCGACAGCTACAAGAGACCCAGTACTTC. The chain is built from TRBV12-3 or TRBV12-4 and TRBJ2-5; D is perhaps TRBD1 (5 bases). CDR3 length: 15 residues. V dropped 2 bases and J dropped 2 bases, with 12 bases sitting between them.

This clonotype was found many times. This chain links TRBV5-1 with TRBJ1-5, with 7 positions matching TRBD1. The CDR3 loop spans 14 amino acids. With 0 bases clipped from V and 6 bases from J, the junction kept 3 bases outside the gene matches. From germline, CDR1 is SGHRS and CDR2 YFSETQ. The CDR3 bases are TGCGCCAGCAGCTTGGACAGGGGAGGTCAGCCCCAGCATTTT. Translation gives CASSLDRGGQPQHF.